This TCR beta chain is from a study of neurological immune-mediated disorders. In germline, CDR1 is MNHEY, CDR2 SMNVEV (reference sequence). The CDR3 is made up of 14 amino acids. Trimming shortened V by 4 bases and J by 10 bases, and 14 bases separated the two germline ends. This clonotype was detected ten times or more. The antigen is unknown. By 5'RACE with 10-nucleotide random UMIs, the cDNA was made. From the 5' RACE reads, TCRdb called clonotypes with MiXCR, one entry per CDR3 protein. The table shows tens of thousands of distinct CDR3 sequences, with under 9.5% occurring only once. Study-level findings and limits: TCR-beta repertoires seemed private in all groups, with no expanded CDR3 amino acid sequences shared.

Healthy controls were blood bank volunteers in Maryland, USA. The study built unsorted libraries from 2 million PBMCs kept at -80 C. Sequences were obtained from PBMCs. The chain joins TRBV27 to TRBJ1-6, with no clear D. The TCR comes from a woman in her thirties or forties in good health. This CDR3 reads CASSYSILGSPLHF. As DNA, the CDR3 is TGTGCCAGCAGTTATAGCATCTTGGGGTCACCCCTCCACTTT.